The present T cell receptor beta chain was sequenced within a study of blood T cell repertoires in COVID-19. Background on the study: Samples came from the United States, Italy and Spain, spanning acute and convalescent COVID-19.

The CDR3 has 16 residues. The V segment lost 6 bases and the J segment 0 bases; nucleotides outside the gene matches: 8. CDR1 and CDR2 (germline): LGHNA, YSLEER. Original handling: Scientists estimated how many nucleated cells there were by amplifying reference gene primers. Assay: immunoSEQ multiplex PCR; the TCRdb copy retains only in-frame clones and omits some. V and J calls plus clone size are reproduced from that table; the DNA served to infer D and trimming. The sample records 200,000 or so clones, about nine tenths being singletons. Sequences were obtained from peripheral blood. This chain connects TRBV4-3 to TRBJ2-1; 7 nucleotides line up with TRBD2. This TCR was sampled from a woman aged 70-85 years with acute or convalescent COVID-19. CDR3 residues: CASSLTGLDSYNEQFF. The DNA for the CDR3 is TGCGCCAGCAGTTTAACAGGACTAGACTCCTACAATGAGCAGTTCTTC.